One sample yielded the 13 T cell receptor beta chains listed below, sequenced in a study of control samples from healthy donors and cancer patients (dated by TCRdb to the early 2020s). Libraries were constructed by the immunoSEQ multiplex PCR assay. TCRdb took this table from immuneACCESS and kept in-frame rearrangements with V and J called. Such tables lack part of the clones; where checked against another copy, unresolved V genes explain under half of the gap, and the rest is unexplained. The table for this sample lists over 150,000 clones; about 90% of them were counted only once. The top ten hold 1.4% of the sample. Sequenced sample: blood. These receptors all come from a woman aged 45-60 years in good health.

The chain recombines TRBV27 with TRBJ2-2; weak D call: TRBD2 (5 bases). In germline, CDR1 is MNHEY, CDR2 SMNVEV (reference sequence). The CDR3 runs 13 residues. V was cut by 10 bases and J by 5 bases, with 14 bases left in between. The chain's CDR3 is CATTPRETGELFF. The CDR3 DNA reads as TGTGCCACCACACCCCGGGAAACCGGGGAGCTGTTTTTT.

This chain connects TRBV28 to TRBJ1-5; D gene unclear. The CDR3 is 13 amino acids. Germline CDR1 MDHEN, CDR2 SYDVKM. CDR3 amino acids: CAISLHLNQPQHF. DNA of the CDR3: TGTGCAATTAGCCTGCACCTCAATCAGCCCCAGCATTTT.

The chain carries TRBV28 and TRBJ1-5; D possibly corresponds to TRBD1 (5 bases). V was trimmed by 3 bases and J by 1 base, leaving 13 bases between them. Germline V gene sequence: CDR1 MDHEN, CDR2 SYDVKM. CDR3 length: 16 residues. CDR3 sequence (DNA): TGTGCCAGCAGTTTCGATCCGGGGCGAAGCAATCAGCCCCAGCATTTT. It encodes CASSFDPGRSNQPQHF.

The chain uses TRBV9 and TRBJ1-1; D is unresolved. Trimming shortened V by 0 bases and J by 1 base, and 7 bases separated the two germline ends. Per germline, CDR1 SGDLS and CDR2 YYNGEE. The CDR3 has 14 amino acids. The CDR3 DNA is TGTGCCAGCAGCGTAGTGGGGTGGAACACTGAAGCTTTCTTT. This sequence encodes CASSVVGWNTEAFF.

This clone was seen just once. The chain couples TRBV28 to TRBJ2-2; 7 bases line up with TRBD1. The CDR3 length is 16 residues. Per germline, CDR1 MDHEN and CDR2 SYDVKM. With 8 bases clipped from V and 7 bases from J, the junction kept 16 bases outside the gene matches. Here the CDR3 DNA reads TGTGCCAGCCTCAGACGGGACAGCCTTAGTAACGGGGAGCTGTTTTTT. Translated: CASLRRDSLSNGELFF.

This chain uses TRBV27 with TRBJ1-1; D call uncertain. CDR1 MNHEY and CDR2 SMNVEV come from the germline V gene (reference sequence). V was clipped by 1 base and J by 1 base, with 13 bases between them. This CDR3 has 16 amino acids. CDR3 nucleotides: TGTGCCAGCAGTTTATACGACCTTCGGGAGAACACTGAAGCTTTCTTT. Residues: CASSLYDLRENTEAFF.

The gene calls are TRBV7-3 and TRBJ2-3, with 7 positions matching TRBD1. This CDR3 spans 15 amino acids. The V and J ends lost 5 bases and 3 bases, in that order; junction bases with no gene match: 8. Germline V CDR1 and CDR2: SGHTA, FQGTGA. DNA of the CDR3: TGTGCCAGCAGCCCAGGGGGTGAGGTAACAGATACGCAGTATTTT. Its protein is CASSPGGEVTDTQYF.

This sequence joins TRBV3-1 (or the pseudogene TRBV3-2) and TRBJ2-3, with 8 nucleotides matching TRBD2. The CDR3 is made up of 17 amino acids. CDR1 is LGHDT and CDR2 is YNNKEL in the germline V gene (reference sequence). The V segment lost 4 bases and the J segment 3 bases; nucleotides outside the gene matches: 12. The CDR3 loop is CASSPRGAGVVTDTQYF. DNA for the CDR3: TGTGCCAGCAGCCCCAGAGGAGCGGGGGTTGTGACAGATACGCAGTATTTT.

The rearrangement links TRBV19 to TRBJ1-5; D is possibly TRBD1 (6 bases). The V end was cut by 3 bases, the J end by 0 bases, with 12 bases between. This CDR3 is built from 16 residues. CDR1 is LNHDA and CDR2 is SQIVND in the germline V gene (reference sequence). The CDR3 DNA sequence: TGTGCCAGTAGTATCCGCAGGGGTTATAGCAATCAGCCCCAGCATTTT. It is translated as CASSIRRGYSNQPQHF.

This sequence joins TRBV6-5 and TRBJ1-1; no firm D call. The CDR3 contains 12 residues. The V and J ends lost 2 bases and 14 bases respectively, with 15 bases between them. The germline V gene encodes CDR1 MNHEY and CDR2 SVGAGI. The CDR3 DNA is TGTGCCAGCAGTTACGACGAAGCCCTGCTATTCTTT. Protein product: CASSYDEALLFF.

CDR3: CAWSVSGYEQFF. The CDR3 DNA reads as TGTGCCTGGAGTGTATCGGGATATGAGCAGTTCTTC. The gene calls are TRBV30 and TRBJ2-1; tentatively, D is TRBD2 (5 bases). Trimming took 0 bases from V and 8 from J, leaving 8 bases between them. CDR1 GTSNPN and CDR2 SVGIG come from the germline V gene (reference sequence). The CDR3 spans 12 residues.

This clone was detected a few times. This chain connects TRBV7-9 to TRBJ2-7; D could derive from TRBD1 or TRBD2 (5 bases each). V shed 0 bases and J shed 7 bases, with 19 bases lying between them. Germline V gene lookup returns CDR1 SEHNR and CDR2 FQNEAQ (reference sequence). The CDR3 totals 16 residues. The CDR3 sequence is CASSLAGQGGPGEQYF. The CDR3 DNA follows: TGTGCCAGCAGCTTAGCTGGGCAGGGCGGGCCCGGGGAGCAGTACTTC.

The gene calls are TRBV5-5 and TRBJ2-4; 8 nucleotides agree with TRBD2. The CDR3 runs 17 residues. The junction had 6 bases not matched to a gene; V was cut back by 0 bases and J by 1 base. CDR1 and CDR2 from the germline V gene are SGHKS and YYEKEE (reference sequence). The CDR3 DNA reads TGTGCCAGCAGCTTGGCCGGGGGGGCCGGGGCCAAAAACATTCAGTACTTC. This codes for CASSLAGGAGAKNIQYF.